In its sample, the clone carrying this T cell receptor (beta chain) was seen a few times. Its antigen is currently unknown. PBMCs numbering at least 7 million were isolated per sample. This sample is part of a study of blood T cells in healthy people across ages. Whole-study results and caveats: Among long-lived donors, naive CD4+ cells were more numerous and diversity higher than in aged donors.

A second PCR, run for roughly 7 to 12 cycles, used a sample-barcoded 5' primer plus a J-beta primer mix. Each CDR3 protein gets one entry after TCRdb re-called the 5' RACE reads with MiXCR. The sample holds hundreds of thousands of distinct CDR3 sequences, about three fifths seen once. The germline gives CDR1 SQVTM, CDR2 ANQGSEA. The CDR3 runs to 13 residues. V shed 6 bases, J shed 7 bases, and the junction held 6 bases outside the gene matches. Sequencing was done on a sample of blood. The sequence was obtained from a man younger than 45 in good health. This chain links TRBV29-1 with TRBJ2-1; 10 bases map to TRBD1. The CDR3 protein is CSVERTGGNEQFF. As DNA, the CDR3 is TGCAGCGTGGAACGGACAGGGGGGAATGAGCAGTTCTTC.